One sample yielded the 8 T cell receptor beta chains listed below, sequenced in a study of B cell selection in AIRE deficiency. Sorting defined conventional CD4 T cells as CD4+CD127+. The assay was immunoSEQ multiplex PCR, and TCRdb's table has in-frame clones only and misses some. In the table there are 20,000 to 25,000 clones, 95% to 98% of which are singletons. The sequenced material came from conventional CD4+ T cells sorted from PBMCs. The receptors shown here come from a human donor with AIRE deficiency.

The chain is built from TRBV18 and TRBJ1-3, with no clear D. CDR3 length: 10 residues. With 6 bases removed from V and 4 bases from J, the gap between germline ends came to 1 base. In germline, CDR1 is KGHSH, CDR2 LQKENI. CDR3: CASSGNTIYF. The CDR3 DNA follows: TGTGCCAGCTCCGGAAACACCATATATTTT.

Only one count was recorded for this clone. The chain recombines TRBV10-3 with TRBJ2-7; D not certain. Germline CDR1 ENHRY, CDR2 SYGVKD. CDR3 size: 12 residues. V dropped 0 bases and J dropped 5 bases, with 5 bases sitting between them. The CDR3 protein is CAISESRNEQYF. The CDR3 region has the DNA TGTGCCATCAGTGAGTCTCGGAACGAGCAGTACTTC.

This clone has only one observation. The chain links TRBV28 to TRBJ1-1; D is unclear. The germline V gene encodes CDR1 MDHEN and CDR2 SYDVKM. This CDR3 has 17 amino acids. V was cut by 3 bases and J by 3 bases, with 20 bases left in between. For the CDR3, the DNA is TGTGCCAGCAGTTTCACGGGTCCCCAAACGTTGGACACTGAAGCTTTCTTT. It yields the protein CASSFTGPQTLDTEAFF.

The rearrangement links TRBV30 to TRBJ1-2; no definite D call. V dropped 2 bases and J dropped 2 bases, with 12 bases sitting between them. The germline CDR1 and CDR2 sequences are GTSNPN and SVGIG (reference sequence). This CDR3 is built from 14 residues. The CDR3 region has the DNA TGTGCCTGGAGTACCTTCCCCGGGAACTATGGCTACACCTTC. Protein sequence: CAWSTFPGNYGYTF.

This clone came up once. The V gene is TRBV6-6, the J gene TRBJ1-5; 8 nucleotides align to TRBD1. The CDR3 extends over 15 amino acids. The junction had 9 bases not matched to a gene; V was cut back by 6 bases and J by 5 bases. The germline gives CDR1 MNHNY, CDR2 SVGAGI (reference sequence). CDR3 protein: CASRKGRQGYQPQHF. The CDR3 bases are TGTGCCAGCAGAAAGGGTCGACAGGGGTATCAGCCCCAGCATTTT.

This chain uses TRBV11-1 with TRBJ2-7; the match to TRBD1 covers 10 bases. The CDR3 consists of 14 residues. The V segment lost 4 bases and the J segment 3 bases; nucleotides outside the gene matches: 3. Germline CDR1 reads SGHAT; CDR2 reads FQDESV (reference sequence). CDR3 in DNA: TGTGCCAGCAGCTCGGACAGGGGGAACTACGAGCAGTACTTC. Protein: CASSSDRGNYEQYF. Based on the CDR3 plus reference TRBV11-1 and TRBJ2-7, the full variable domain is EAEVAQSPRYKITEKSQAVAFWCDPISGHATLYWYRQILGQGPELLVQFQDESVVDDSQLPKDRFSAERLKGVDSTLKIQPAELGDSAMYLCASSSDRGNYEQYFGPGTRLTVT.

The rearrangement joins TRBV5-4 to TRBJ2-2, with 10 bases identical to TRBD2. Looked up from germline, CDR1 is SGHNT and CDR2 is YYREEE (reference sequence). V trimming: 0 bases; J trimming: 7 bases; junction bases outside the gene matches: 6. The CDR3 loop spans 16 amino acids. The CDR3 DNA follows: TGTGCCAGCAGCTTGGTTCTAGCGGGAGCGGGCGGGGAGCTGTTTTTT. As protein: CASSLVLAGAGGELFF. Together with reference TRBV5-4 and TRBJ2-2, the CDR3 gives the full variable domain: ETGVTQSPTHLIKTRGQQVTLRCSSQSGHNTVSWYQQALGQGPQFIFQYYREEENGRGNFPPRFSGLQFPNYSSELNVNALELDDSALYLCASSLVLAGAGGELFFGEGSRLTVL.

The V call is TRBV10-3, the J call TRBJ1-4; possible D gene TRBD1, 5 bases. Germline lookup yields CDR1 ENHRY and CDR2 SYGVKD. The CDR3 consists of 12 residues. V lost 8 bases to trimming and J lost 8 bases, with 12 bases between them. This CDR3 reads CAIARVREKLFF. The CDR3 coding sequence is TGTGCCATCGCCAGGGTCAGAGAAAAACTGTTTTTT.